Listed here are 21 T cell receptor beta chains from one sample, sequenced in a study of blood T cell repertoires in COVID-19. The data were produced by immunoSEQ multiplex PCR, yet TCRdb's version contains in-frame clones alone and is incomplete. The sample consists of approximately 160,000 clones, more than 75% of them appearing once. The sequenced sample consisted of peripheral blood. These receptors originate from a man between 60 and 70 years old with COVID-19, enrolled during active disease.

This clone was seen just once. CDR3 in amino acids: CASSEGLFATYNEQFF. In DNA form, the CDR3 reads TGTGCCAGTAGTGAGGGACTCTTCGCAACCTACAATGAGCAGTTCTTC. The chain has TRBV19 and TRBJ2-1; a weak D match, TRBD2 (6 bases). Germline V lookup: CDR1 LNHDA, CDR2 SQIVND (reference sequence). This CDR3 comprises 16 residues. The germline V and J ends were trimmed by 5 bases and 2 bases, with 16 bases remaining between them.

The chain carries TRBV2 and TRBJ2-1; possible D gene TRBD1, 6 bases. Germline CDR1 and CDR2: SNHLY and FYNNEI. Between the trimmed V and J ends, which lost 6 bases and 3 bases, there was a span of 15 bases. The CDR3 has 15 residues. CDR3 sequence reads: CASRVDRSIYNEQFF. The CDR3 DNA reads TGTGCCAGCAGAGTGGACAGATCTATCTACAATGAGCAGTTCTTC. The variable domain in full, completed from reference TRBV2 and TRBJ2-1, reads EPEVTQTPSHQVTQMGQEVILRCVPISNHLYFYWYRQILGQKVEFLVSFYNNEISEKSEIFDDQFSVERPDGSNFTLKIRSTKLEDSAMYFCASRVDRSIYNEQFFGPGTRLTVL.

The chain couples TRBV9 to TRBJ1-2; tentatively, D is TRBD1 (6 bases). This CDR3 comprises 15 residues. Trimming removed 4 bases from V and 5 bases from J, with 18 bases in between. CDR1 and CDR2 (germline): SGDLS, YYNGEE. CDR3 sequence reads: CASSQLGGSGYGYTF. DNA for the CDR3: TGTGCCAGCAGCCAACTTGGGGGCTCAGGGTATGGCTACACCTTC.

V is TRBV11-2 and J is TRBJ2-1, with 12 bases matching TRBD2. Germline CDR1 and CDR2: SGHAT and FQNNGV. CDR3 size: 17 residues. Germline trimming cut 3 bases from V and 3 bases from J; bases unmatched to any gene: 6. CDR3 coding DNA: TGTGCCAGCAGCTTCCGCGGGACTAGCGGGCTCTACAATGAGCAGTTCTTC. Translation: CASSFRGTSGLYNEQFF.

This clone was seen a single time. The genes are TRBV29-1 and TRBJ2-3, with D possibly being TRBD2 (6 bases). V was cut by 8 bases and J by 11 bases, with 23 bases left in between. CDR1 is SQVTM and CDR2 is ANQGSEA in the germline V gene. CDR3 length: 13 amino acids. The CDR3 protein is CSLRTGGDSGQYF. Written as DNA, the CDR3 is TGCAGCCTAAGGACGGGCGGGGACTCGGGGCAGTATTTT.

This chain joins TRBV18 and TRBJ1-5; the match to TRBD1 covers 7 bases. After removal of 3 bases from V and 4 bases from J, the junction contained 3 bases not matched to a gene. Germline lookup yields CDR1 KGHSH and CDR2 LQKENI. CDR3 length: 14 residues. CDR3 in DNA: TGTGCCAGCTCACCGGGACAGCCTAATCAGCCCCAGCATTTT. Amino acid sequence: CASSPGQPNQPQHF.

This chain connects TRBV19 to TRBJ2-7, with TRBD1 identical over 9 bases. The CDR3 is 15 amino acids. The ends lost 4 bases at V and 4 bases at J; junction bases unmatched: 8. Germline values: CDR1 LNHDA, CDR2 SQIVND (reference sequence). CDR3 residues: CASSRTDRGLYEQYF. The CDR3 coding sequence is TGTGCCAGTAGTAGAACCGACAGGGGGTTATACGAGCAGTACTTC.

This chain joins TRBV15 and TRBJ1-3, with D hard to call. CDR3 length equals 15 residues. CDR1 is LNHNV, CDR2 YYDKDF, per germline (reference sequence). V was shortened by 5 bases and J by 0 bases, with 11 bases between the two germline ends. CDR3 amino acids: CATSESPASGNTIYF. As DNA, the CDR3 is TGTGCCACCAGCGAGAGTCCCGCCTCTGGAAACACCATATATTTT.

The chain links TRBV30 to TRBJ2-3, with D tentatively TRBD2 (6 bases). V was shortened by 3 bases and J by 0 bases, with 13 bases between the two germline ends. Germline CDR1 and CDR2: GTSNPN and SVGIG (reference sequence). The CDR3 covers 15 residues. In nucleotides, the CDR3 is TGTGCCTGGAGGCTCCTAGCGCTTAGCACAGATACGCAGTATTTT. Protein product: CAWRLLALSTDTQYF.

This CDR3 reads CASSYATLTWETGELFF. CDR3 sequence (DNA): TGTGCCAGCAGTTACGCCACGCTAACTTGGGAGACCGGGGAGCTGTTTTTT. The chain joins TRBV6-7 to TRBJ2-2; D is possibly TRBD2 (5 bases). TRBV6-7 is labeled an ORF, and its function is uncertain. V dropped 2 bases and J dropped 5 bases, with 18 bases sitting between them. The CDR3 spans 17 residues.

The chain joins TRBV27 to TRBJ2-6, with 8 positions matching TRBD1. V lost 11 bases, J lost 3 bases, and 9 bases stayed unmatched. The CDR3 loop spans 15 amino acids. Germline loops: CDR1 MNHEY, CDR2 SMNVEV (reference sequence). The CDR3 region is CASGQGAYGANVLTF. Here the CDR3 DNA reads TGTGCCTCCGGCCAGGGGGCGTATGGGGCCAACGTCCTGACTTTC.

The chain links TRBV29-1 to TRBJ2-2, with 7 positions matching TRBD2. The CDR3 runs to 14 residues. CDR1 is SQVTM, CDR2 ANQGSEA, per germline. Trimming at V came to 5 bases and at J to 1 base, leaving 4 bases not matched to a gene. CDR3 DNA: TGCAGCGTTAAGCGGGACCGGAACACCGGGGAGCTGTTTTTT. Translation gives CSVKRDRNTGELFF.

This clone was recorded once. This rearrangement joins TRBV27 to TRBJ2-7; no reliable D call. This CDR3 spans 11 amino acids. V was pared by 5 bases and J by 2 bases, with 4 bases between. Per germline, CDR1 MNHEY and CDR2 SMNVEV (reference sequence). CDR3 in amino acids: CASSTTYEQYF. The CDR3, as DNA: TGTGCCAGCAGTACAACCTACGAGCAGTACTTC.

V is TRBV7-9 and J is TRBJ1-3, with 7 nucleotides matching TRBD1. Trimming removed 5 bases from V and 3 bases from J; junction bases left unmatched: 7. CDR3 length: 15 amino acids. CDR1 is SEHNR and CDR2 is FQNEAQ in the germline V gene (reference sequence). CDR3 sequence reads: CASSNDRVYGNTIYF. CDR3 in DNA: TGTGCCAGCAGCAACGACAGGGTTTATGGAAACACCATATATTTT. The whole variable domain, filled in from reference TRBV7-9 and TRBJ1-3, reads DTGVSQNPRHKITKRGQNVTFRCDPISEHNRLYWYRQTLGQGPEFLTYFQNEAQLEKSRLLSDRFSAERPKGSFSTLEIQRTEQGDSAMYLCASSNDRVYGNTIYFGEGSWLTVV.

V gene TRBV7-2 combines with J gene TRBJ1-2, with TRBD1 matching 9 bases. The V gene's germline CDR1 is SGHTA and CDR2 FQGNSA. The V and J ends lost 3 bases and 8 bases, in that order; junction bases with no gene match: 7. The CDR3 has 14 residues. CDR3 sequence reads: CASSLSTGGEGYTF. The DNA of the CDR3 is TGTGCCAGCAGCTTGTCGACAGGGGGGGAAGGCTACACCTTC.

A few counts support this clone. V gene TRBV14 combines with J gene TRBJ2-7; D is unresolved. CDR1 and CDR2 (germline): SGHDN, FVKESK. V was clipped by 6 bases and J by 3 bases, with 9 bases between them. The CDR3 is 12 residues long. The CDR3 here is CASRGVNYEQYF. For the CDR3, the DNA is TGTGCCAGCAGGGGCGTAAACTACGAGCAGTACTTC.

This clone was observed once. The chain joins TRBV7-6 to TRBJ2-2; TRBD1 agrees at 9 bases. CDR1 SGHVS and CDR2 FNYEAQ come from the germline V gene. With 4 bases clipped from V and 5 bases from J, the junction kept 8 bases outside the gene matches. CDR3 length equals 16 residues. The CDR3, as DNA: TGTGCCAGCAGCTCGGTGGGACAGGGACGGACCGGGGAGCTGTTTTTT. Amino acids: CASSSVGQGRTGELFF. Full variable domain (rest looked up from reference TRBV7-6 and TRBJ2-2): GAGVSQSPRYKVTKRGQDVALRCDPISGHVSLYWYRQALGQGPEFLTYFNYEAQQDKSGLPNDRFSAERPEGSISTLTIQRTEQRDSAMYRCASSSVGQGRTGELFFGEGSRLTVL.

The rearrangement joins TRBV10-3 to TRBJ1-3; D remains ambiguous. The germline V and J ends were trimmed by 3 bases and 4 bases, with 13 bases remaining between them. The length of the CDR3 is 15 residues. Germline CDR1 is ENHRY and CDR2 is SYGVKD. The CDR3 is CAISELYSSGNTIYF. Here the CDR3 DNA reads TGTGCCATCAGTGAACTTTACTCGTCCGGAAACACCATATATTTT.

The gene calls are TRBV28 and TRBJ2-1; a weak D match, TRBD1 (6 bases). CDR1 and CDR2 (germline): MDHEN, SYDVKM. The germline V and J ends were trimmed by 6 bases and 4 bases, with 10 bases remaining between them. The CDR3 is made up of 13 amino acids. The CDR3 protein is CASSAGQYNEQFF. DNA of the CDR3: TGTGCCAGCAGCGCTGGACAGTACAATGAGCAGTTCTTC.

The chain carries TRBV19 and TRBJ2-5; 7 bases are a match to TRBD1. With V trimmed by 1 base and J by 2 bases, 7 bases remained unmatched. This CDR3 region has 16 residues. From germline, CDR1 is LNHDA and CDR2 SQIVND (reference sequence). CDR3 region: CASSIAGATGQETQYF. In DNA, the CDR3 is TGTGCCAGTAGTATAGCCGGTGCGACAGGGCAAGAGACCCAGTACTTC.

The gene calls are TRBV7-8 and TRBJ1-5; D is unresolved. With 1 base removed from V and 0 bases from J, the gap between germline ends came to 10 bases. The germline CDR1 and CDR2 sequences are SGHVS and FQNEAQ. CDR3 size: 16 residues. The CDR3 reads CASSLVTVFSNQPQHF. The CDR3 DNA sequence: TGTGCCAGCAGCTTAGTTACGGTCTTTAGCAATCAGCCCCAGCATTTT. Using reference TRBV7-8 and TRBJ1-5 for the parts outside the CDR3, the full variable domain is GAGVSQSPRYKVAKRGQDVALRCDPISGHVSLFWYQQALGQGPEFLTYFQNEAQLDKSGLPSDRFFAERPEGSVSTLKIQRTQQEDSAVYLCASSLVTVFSNQPQHFGDGTRLSIL.